The clone carrying this TCR beta chain appeared a few times. The data originate from a study of T-cell reconstitution after alpha-beta-depleted transplantation in children. Molecular barcoding with unique molecular identifiers was used for the TCRbeta library. TCRdb redid the calling of the PCR reads with MiXCR, one entry per CDR3 protein. The sample yields over 550,000 distinct CDR3 sequences, over 9.5% seen once. Trimming took off 4 bases at V and 4 bases at J, with 8 bases between the two ends. CDR1 MNHEY and CDR2 SVGAGI come from the germline V gene. This CDR3 is 13 amino acids long. The chain employs TRBV6-5 and TRBJ1-3, with D hard to call. The origin of this receptor is a human donor who donated a stem cell graft to a child with acute myeloid leukemia. The sample was PBMCs from the stem cell graft donor, taken from the stem cell graft. The CDR3 reads CASSSLIGNTIYF. In nucleotides, the CDR3 is TGTGCCAGCAGTTCCTTGATCGGAAACACCATATATTTT.